These 32 T cell receptor beta chains were all obtained from the same sample, sequenced in a study of Graves' ophthalmopathy and Graves' hyperthyroidism (dated by TCRdb to 2017 to 2018). TCRdb records Illumina HiSeq 2000 as the sequencer. For repertoire sequencing, the TCR beta CDR3 regions were amplified from RNA transcripts. The first round of RT-PCR was done with HTBI primers and the Qiagen OneStep RT-PCR kit, and was followed by a second round of multiplex PCR, then size selection and purification. TCRdb reprocessed the public reads (quality trimming at Q25 with fastp, clone calling with MiXCR) and kept in-frame beta chains. Every distinct CDR3 protein forms one entry, paired with its most common genes and DNA. The sample table records roughly 300,000 distinct CDR3 sequences; about a sixth of these occur just once. The leading ten clones occupy 12% of the sample. The material sequenced was peripheral blood. The receptors stem from an adult man with Graves' ophthalmopathy.

This clonotype was counted at least ten times. The chain recombines TRBV3-1 with TRBJ2-7, with D uncertain. V lost 2 bases and J lost 0, with 5 bases in between. The CDR3 has 13 amino acids. The germline gives CDR1 LGHDT, CDR2 YNNKEL (reference sequence). CDR3: CASSQSVSYEQYF. Here the CDR3 DNA reads TGTGCCAGCAGCCAAAGTGTCTCCTACGAGCAGTACTTC.

This clonotype was observed many times. The J gene is TRBJ1-2, the V gene TRBV10-3, with 8 bases that match TRBD1. There are 18 residues in the CDR3. The V gene end was trimmed by 6 bases and the J gene end by 4 bases; junction bases not matched to a gene: 19. CDR1 is ENHRY, CDR2 SYGVKD, per germline. This CDR3 is CAIRDPGTGLSGGYGYTF. The CDR3, as DNA: TGTGCCATCAGGGATCCCGGGACAGGACTTTCCGGCGGCTATGGCTACACCTTC.

This clonotype occurred a few times. The chain has TRBV12-3 or TRBV12-4 and TRBJ1-1; D unclear. This CDR3 contains 10 residues. V lost 2 bases and J lost 11, with 6 bases in between. As DNA, the CDR3 is TGTGCCAGCAGTTTAACAAAGGCTTTCTTT. Translating it yields CASSLTKAFF.

Ten or more counts support this clonotype. The CDR3 loop reads CASTQQEGLYTGELFF. In DNA form, the CDR3 reads TGTGCCAGCACCCAACAAGAGGGGTTGTACACCGGGGAGCTGTTTTTT. The chain is built from TRBV28 and TRBJ2-2; D tentatively reads TRBD1 or TRBD2 (5 bases each). Germline assignment: CDR1 MDHEN and CDR2 SYDVKM. The V end was cut by 7 bases, the J end by 3 bases, with 18 bases between. This CDR3 has 16 residues.

This clonotype was seen repeatedly, ten times or more. In nucleotides, the CDR3 is TGCAGTGCTAGCTACTCGGCCCAGACGTACGAGCAGTACTTC. Protein: CSASYSAQTYEQYF. The chain links TRBV20-1 to TRBJ2-7; D uncertain. Per the germline V gene, CDR1 is DFQATT and CDR2 is SNEGSKA (reference sequence). The CDR3 covers 14 residues. Trimming left V 3 bases short and J 4 bases short, with 16 bases between.

This clonotype was seen just once. This chain uses TRBV6-1 with TRBJ2-7; D perhaps matches TRBD1 (6 bases). Germline CDR1 MNHNS, CDR2 SASEGT. Trimming removed 6 bases from V and 2 bases from J, with 14 bases in between. The CDR3 length is 14 residues. The DNA of the CDR3 is TGTGCCAGCAGCTCGGCAGGGGTAGCCTACGAGCAGTACTTC. Translated, it gives CASSSAGVAYEQYF.

This clonotype was recorded many times. The rearrangement uses TRBV12-3 or TRBV12-4 and TRBJ1-1, with TRBD1 as a possible D gene (5 bases). This CDR3 spans 14 amino acids. Trimming took 3 bases from V and 1 from J, leaving 9 bases between them. The CDR3 loop is CASSFQGGNTEAFF. The CDR3 DNA reads TGTGCCAGCAGTTTTCAGGGTGGGAACACTGAAGCTTTCTTT.

This clonotype was counted at least ten times. This rearrangement joins TRBV12-3 or TRBV12-4 to TRBJ1-1; TRBD1 might be the D (5 bases). V was trimmed by 7 bases and J by 2 bases, leaving 11 bases between them. The length of the CDR3 is 13 residues. The CDR3 protein is CASNWTPNTEAFF. The CDR3, as DNA: TGTGCCAGCAATTGGACACCCAACACTGAAGCTTTCTTT.

This clonotype has a count of ten or more. The V gene is TRBV5-1, the J gene TRBJ2-7; TRBD2 matches at 8 bases. The CDR3 consists of 14 residues. Germline loops: CDR1 SGHRS, CDR2 YFSETQ. J gave up 3 bases and V 4 bases, and 6 bases lay outside the gene matches. As DNA, the CDR3 is TGCGCCAGCAGCGCGAAGGGACTAGGCTACGAGCAGTACTTC. Its translation: CASSAKGLGYEQYF.

The J gene is TRBJ2-7, the V gene TRBV20-1, with 7 positions matching TRBD2. CDR3 length equals 13 residues. Germline CDR1 reads DFQATT; CDR2 reads SNEGSKA (reference sequence). V lost 6 bases and J lost 5; bases outside the gene matches: 10. The CDR3 bases are TGCAGTGCAGAGGGCGGGAGAGGCGACGAGCAGTACTTC. Translation: CSAEGGRGDEQYF.

The chain uses TRBV6-5 and TRBJ1-3; D unclear. Germline lookup yields CDR1 MNHEY and CDR2 SVGAGI. This CDR3 is built from 14 residues. Trimming removed 2 bases at V and 4 bases at J, with 9 bases between. The CDR3 region is CASSYEQSGNTIYF. In DNA, the CDR3 is TGTGCCAGCAGTTACGAACAATCCGGAAACACCATATATTTT.

This clonotype was observed once. Its ends do not fully match the called genes, so a read error is possible. The J gene is TRBJ1-1, the V gene TRBV24-1; D not resolved. The CDR3 loop spans 12 amino acids. Germline loops: CDR1 KGHDR, CDR2 SFDVKD. For the CDR3, the DNA is TGTGCCACCAATGATGTGAACACTGAAGCTTGCTTT. Its protein product is CATNDVNTEACF.

The sample holds many counts of this clonotype. This rearrangement joins TRBV5-1 to TRBJ1-1, with D hard to call. CDR1 is SGHRS and CDR2 is YFSETQ in the germline V gene. CDR3 length: 13 residues. The V and J ends lost 6 bases and 0 bases respectively, with 9 bases between them. CDR3 in DNA: TGCGCCAGCAAGAAGGACGTGAACACTGAAGCTTTCTTT. Protein: CASKKDVNTEAFF.

This clonotype came up many times. V and J are TRBV7-2 and TRBJ2-7, with 11 positions matching TRBD1. The CDR3 runs to 15 residues. CDR1 SGHTA and CDR2 FQGNSA come from the germline V gene. The trim removed 1 base at V and 3 bases at J, leaving 2 bases unmatched. CDR3 in DNA: TGTGCCAGCAGCTTAGGGGGGACAGGGGGCTACGAGCAGTACTTC. This sequence encodes CASSLGGTGGYEQYF.

The V call is TRBV6-2 or TRBV6-3, the J call TRBJ2-5; D is ambiguous. The CDR3 extends over 14 amino acids. V lost 2 bases to trimming and J lost 0 bases, with 7 bases between them. Germline V gives CDR1 MNHEY, CDR2 SVGEGT. DNA for the CDR3: TGTGCCAGCAGTTACAGCCGGGACCAAGAGACCCAGTACTTC. It translates to CASSYSRDQETQYF.

The table lists this clonotype with many counts. This chain links TRBV7-2 with TRBJ1-1; D ambiguous. V lost 5 bases to trimming and J lost 1 base, with 8 bases between them. CDR3 length equals 13 residues. CDR1 is SGHTA and CDR2 is FQGNSA in the germline V gene. The CDR3 coding sequence is TGTGCCAGCAGCAAATCGGGGAACACTGAAGCTTTCTTT. It encodes CASSKSGNTEAFF.

This clonotype was observed many times. The chain joins TRBV6-6 to TRBJ2-7; D is undetermined. The length of the CDR3 is 14 residues. The germline gives CDR1 MNHNY, CDR2 SVGAGI (reference sequence). Trimming left V 6 bases short and J 3 bases short, with 15 bases between. CDR3 protein: CASSSDLWGYEQYF. CDR3 sequence (DNA): TGTGCCAGCAGCTCTGACTTGTGGGGCTACGAGCAGTACTTC.

This clonotype was observed at least ten times. The CDR3 nucleotides are TGTGCCAGCAGCCCCACGGGACACCAGGGCGAGACCCAGTACTTC. It yields the protein CASSPTGHQGETQYF. The V call is TRBV6-1, the J call TRBJ2-5; maybe TRBD1 (6 bases). CDR3 length equals 15 residues. Germline CDR1 is MNHNS and CDR2 is SASEGT. Trimming cost V 6 bases and J 5 bases, with 19 bases left between them.

This clonotype was detected ten times or more. CDR3: CSVGGFGRVYGYTF. The CDR3 nucleotides read TGCAGCGTTGGGGGATTCGGACGGGTCTATGGCTACACCTTC. The chain joins TRBV29-1 to TRBJ1-2, with D unclear. Germline values: CDR1 SQVTM, CDR2 ANQGSEA. Trimming took 4 bases from V and 4 from J, leaving 16 bases between them. This CDR3 has 14 residues.

This clonotype was counted at least ten times. V gene TRBV6-1 combines with J gene TRBJ1-1; 7 positions match TRBD1. Germline V lookup: CDR1 MNHNS, CDR2 SASEGT. Germline trimming cut 7 bases from V and 0 bases from J; bases unmatched to any gene: 5. This CDR3 is built from 14 residues. The CDR3 DNA reads TGTGCCAGCACCCCGGGACAGCTGAACACTGAAGCTTTCTTT. This sequence encodes CASTPGQLNTEAFF.

This clonotype was seen at least ten times. This chain connects TRBV15 to TRBJ1-5; D ambiguous. Trimming cost V 4 bases and J 5 bases, with 6 bases left between them. CDR3 length: 12 amino acids. The V gene's germline CDR1 is LNHNV and CDR2 YYDKDF (reference sequence). Here the CDR3 DNA reads TGTGCCACCAGCAAACGAGATCAGCCCCAGCATTTT. Protein product: CATSKRDQPQHF.

This clonotype was found many times. The chain combines TRBV6-1 with TRBJ2-2, with D tentatively TRBD2 (6 bases). The CDR3 sequence is 15 residues long. Germline values: CDR1 MNHNS, CDR2 SASEGT. V lost 7 bases, J lost 7 bases, and 19 bases lay in between. The CDR3 spells CASTLTSPRGGELFF. The DNA for the CDR3 is TGTGCCAGCACCCTAACTAGCCCCCGGGGCGGGGAGCTGTTTTTT.

This clonotype was counted many times. The genes are TRBV7-8 and TRBJ1-5; D is unclear. CDR3 length: 18 residues. The V end was cut by 2 bases, the J end by 0 bases, with 17 bases between. Germline V gene lookup returns CDR1 SGHVS and CDR2 FQNEAQ. CDR3 nucleotide sequence: TGTGCCAGCAGCTTACTCGGTTCAGAAATCATTAGCAATCAGCCCCAGCATTTT. This gives the protein CASSLLGSEIISNQPQHF.

This clonotype appeared many times. The rearrangement links TRBV11-2 to TRBJ1-5, with 8 bases identical to TRBD1. The germline gives CDR1 SGHAT, CDR2 FQNNGV. J lost 4 bases, V lost 2 bases, and 7 bases had no gene match. This CDR3 is built from 16 residues. CDR3 amino acids: CASSLRGDRSNQPQHF. CDR3 nucleotide sequence: TGTGCCAGCAGCTTAAGGGGGGACAGGTCAAATCAGCCCCAGCATTTT.

About this clonotype itself: One base away lies a much larger clone, so this may be a sequencing read error. V usage is TRBV20-1 and J usage is TRBJ1-5; weak D call: TRBD1 (6 bases). Trimming took 1 base from V and 1 from J, leaving 20 bases between them. The CDR3 contains 18 residues. Germline V CDR1 and CDR2: DFQATT, SNEGSKA (reference sequence). CDR3 sequence reads: CSARGGAGDPLSNQPQHF. In DNA form, the CDR3 reads TGCAGTGCTAGAGGGGGGGCAGGGGACCCCTTGAGCAATCAGCCCCAGCATTTT.

This clonotype was detected ten times or more. The chain employs TRBV2 and TRBJ1-2; possible D gene TRBD1, 5 bases. V dropped 6 bases and J dropped 8 bases, with 19 bases sitting between them. This CDR3 region has 14 residues. Germline-derived CDR1 and CDR2 are SNHLY and FYNNEI. The CDR3: CASSSGTNPWGYTF. In DNA form, the CDR3 reads TGTGCCAGCAGCAGCGGGACGAACCCGTGGGGCTACACCTTC.

In this sample, this clonotype turned up many times. The chain uses TRBV6-4 and TRBJ1-2, with D perhaps TRBD1 (6 bases). The CDR3 spans 11 residues. Germline CDR1 MRHNA, CDR2 SNTAGT. Trimming took off 6 bases at V and 6 bases at J, with 8 bases between the two ends. For the CDR3, the DNA is TGTGCCAGCAGAGGGGGGAATGGCTACACCTTC. Protein product: CASRGGNGYTF.

This clonotype was recorded many times. The rearrangement links TRBV6-1 to TRBJ1-1, with 7 bases aligning to TRBD1. The CDR3 extends over 16 amino acids. Trimming removed 5 bases from V and 4 bases from J; junction bases left unmatched: 13. CDR1 is MNHNS, CDR2 SASEGT, per germline. The DNA of the CDR3 is TGTGCCAGCAGTCCGCGATTGACAGGGTTGGCCACTGAAGCTTTCTTT. Translating it yields CASSPRLTGLATEAFF.

In this sample, this clonotype turned up many times. This sequence joins TRBV20-1 and TRBJ2-7, with TRBD2 matching over 8 bases. V lost 6 bases to trimming and J lost 6 bases; unmatched junction nucleotides: 13. This CDR3 region has 14 residues. CDR1 DFQATT and CDR2 SNEGSKA come from the germline V gene (reference sequence). The CDR3 here is CSASYTGTSGEQYF. The CDR3 nucleotides are TGCAGTGCCTCGTATACCGGGACTAGTGGCGAGCAGTACTTC.

This clonotype was found many times. V is TRBV11-2 and J is TRBJ2-7; TRBD2 is a possible D gene (5 bases). With 5 bases removed from V and 7 bases from J, the gap between germline ends came to 12 bases. The CDR3 is made up of 12 amino acids. In germline, CDR1 is SGHAT, CDR2 FQNNGV. The CDR3 region has the DNA TGTGCCAGCAGCATAACGACGGGGGAGCAGTACTTC. Amino acid sequence: CASSITTGEQYF. The variable domain in full, with the rest retrieved from reference TRBV11-2 and TRBJ2-7, is EAGVAQSPRYKIIEKRQSVAFWCNPISGHATLYWYQQILGQGPKLLIQFQNNGVVDDSQLPKDRFSAERLKGVDSTLKIQPAKLEDSAVYLCASSITTGEQYFGPGTRLTVT.

This clonotype was seen at least ten times. The gene calls are TRBV19 and TRBJ2-5, with 7 positions matching TRBD2. CDR1 and CDR2 (germline): LNHDA, SQIVND (reference sequence). V gave up 3 bases and J gave up 3 bases; unmatched junction bases: 4. The CDR3 contains 14 residues. The CDR3 DNA is TGTGCCAGTAGTATTAGCGGGTCAAAAGAGACCCAGTACTTC. This encodes CASSISGSKETQYF.

This clonotype was observed many times. The rearrangement joins TRBV15 to TRBJ1-6, with no clear D. CDR1 is LNHNV and CDR2 is YYDKDF in the germline V gene (reference sequence). This CDR3 contains 16 residues. V was clipped by 1 base and J by 8 bases, with 15 bases between them. Here the CDR3 DNA reads TGTGCCACCAGCAGAGTGGATCGTACTCGGGATTCACCCCTCCACTTT. Translation: CATSRVDRTRDSPLHF.